This TCR beta chain was profiled in a study of blood T cell repertoires in COVID-19. At the level of the study: The United States, Italy and Spain supplied acute and convalescent COVID-19 samples.

Those who participated ranged in age from 18 to 89 years and resided in about two dozen US areas. Cohorts were based on clinical histories the participants reported. V was clipped by 3 bases and J by 3 bases, with 12 bases between them. The CDR3 contains 15 residues. CDR1 is LGHNA and CDR2 is YNFKEQ in the germline V gene. Assay used: immunoSEQ multiplex PCR; TCRdb lists only in-frame clones, some missing. Seen here are roughly 290,000 clones, 80% to 90% observed once, and the top ten hold approximately 4.2%. The clonotype was recovered from a woman aged 25 to 45 who had recovered from COVID-19. Sequenced: PBMCs or T cells enriched from blood (not recorded which). The chain combines TRBV4-2 with TRBJ1-5; D uncertain. CDR3 DNA sequence: TGTGCCAGCAGCCATCTCAGACAAGCCAATCAGCCCCAGCATTTT. Translated, it gives CASSHLRQANQPQHF.